The present T cell receptor (beta chain) was sequenced within a study of blood T cell repertoires in COVID-19. For the study at large: Italy, Spain and the United States were the sources of the convalescent and acute COVID-19 samples. Nucleic acid was either cDNA or gDNA, and it came from T cells, B-cell-depleted T cells, or PBMCs.

Germline loops: CDR1 SEHNR, CDR2 FQNEAQ (reference sequence). The trim removed 0 bases at V and 7 bases at J, leaving 10 bases unmatched. This CDR3 is 16 amino acids long. Per the authors' pipeline: The authors estimated nucleated cell counts from reference gene primer amplification. Sequencing was performed with immunoSEQ multiplex PCR; in TCRdb, only in-frame clones are kept and a portion is missing. The V and J calls and clone size come from that table; D and trimming were worked out from the DNA. In the table there are hundreds of thousands of clones, approximately 86% of which are singletons. The clonotype originates from a human donor in a cohort sampled during active COVID-19. Sequencing used peripheral blood. The chain uses TRBV7-9 and TRBJ1-2; TRBD1 aligns across 8 bases. The CDR3: CASSLAGSQGEGGYTF. DNA for the CDR3: TGTGCCAGCAGCTTAGCGGGCTCACAGGGGGAAGGTGGCTACACCTTC.